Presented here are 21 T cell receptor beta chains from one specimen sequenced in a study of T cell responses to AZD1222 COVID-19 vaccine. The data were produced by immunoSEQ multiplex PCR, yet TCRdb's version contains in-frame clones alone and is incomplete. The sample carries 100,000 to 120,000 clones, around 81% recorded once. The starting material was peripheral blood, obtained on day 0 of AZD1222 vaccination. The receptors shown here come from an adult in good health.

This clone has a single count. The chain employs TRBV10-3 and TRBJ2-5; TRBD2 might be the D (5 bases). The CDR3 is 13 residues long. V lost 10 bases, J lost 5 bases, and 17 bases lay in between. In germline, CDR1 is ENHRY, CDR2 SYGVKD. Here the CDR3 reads CATWRGRGETQYF. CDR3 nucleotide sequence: TGTGCCACCTGGCGCGGGCGAGGGGAGACCCAGTACTTC.

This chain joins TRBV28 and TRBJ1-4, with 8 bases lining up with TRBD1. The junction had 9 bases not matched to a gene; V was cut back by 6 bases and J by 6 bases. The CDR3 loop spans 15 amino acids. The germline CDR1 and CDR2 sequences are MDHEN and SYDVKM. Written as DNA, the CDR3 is TGTGCCAGCAGACGACCAGGGGGCATCGATGAAAAACTGTTTTTT. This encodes CASRRPGGIDEKLFF.

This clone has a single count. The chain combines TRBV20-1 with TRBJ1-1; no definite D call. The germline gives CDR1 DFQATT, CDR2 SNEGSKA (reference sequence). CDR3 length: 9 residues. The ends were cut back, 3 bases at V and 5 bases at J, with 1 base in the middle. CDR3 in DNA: TGCAGTGCTAGTACTGAAGCTTTCTTT. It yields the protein CSASTEAFF.

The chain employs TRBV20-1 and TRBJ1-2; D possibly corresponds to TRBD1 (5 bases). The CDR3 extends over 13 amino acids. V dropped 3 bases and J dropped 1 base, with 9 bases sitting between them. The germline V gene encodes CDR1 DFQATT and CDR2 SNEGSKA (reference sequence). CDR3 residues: CSASRQNNYGYTF. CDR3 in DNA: TGCAGTGCTAGTAGACAGAATAACTATGGCTACACCTTC.

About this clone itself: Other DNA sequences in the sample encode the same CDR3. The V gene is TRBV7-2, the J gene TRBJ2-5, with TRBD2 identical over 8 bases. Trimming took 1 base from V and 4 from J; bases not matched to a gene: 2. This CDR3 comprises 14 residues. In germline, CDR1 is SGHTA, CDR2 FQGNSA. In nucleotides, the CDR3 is TGTGCCAGCAGCTTAGGGGCGGGAGGAGAGACCCAGTACTTC. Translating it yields CASSLGAGGETQYF.

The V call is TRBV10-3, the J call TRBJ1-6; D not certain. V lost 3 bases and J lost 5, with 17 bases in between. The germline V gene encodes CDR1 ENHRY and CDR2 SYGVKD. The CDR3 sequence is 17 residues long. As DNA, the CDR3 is TGTGCCATCAGTGAAGGTTTGGTTGGGGTTAATAATTCACCCCTCCACTTT. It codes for CAISEGLVGVNNSPLHF.

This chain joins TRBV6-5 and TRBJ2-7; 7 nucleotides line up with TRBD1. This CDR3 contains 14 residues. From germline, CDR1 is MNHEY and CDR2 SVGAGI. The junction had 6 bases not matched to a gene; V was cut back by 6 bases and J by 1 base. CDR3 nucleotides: TGTGCCAGCAGGACCTCGGGACAGTCCTACGAGCAGTACTTC. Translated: CASRTSGQSYEQYF.

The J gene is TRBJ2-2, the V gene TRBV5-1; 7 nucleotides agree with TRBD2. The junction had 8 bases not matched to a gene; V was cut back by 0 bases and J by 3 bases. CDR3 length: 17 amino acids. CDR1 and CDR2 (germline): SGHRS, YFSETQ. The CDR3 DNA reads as TGCGCCAGCAGCTTGGTCGGTCTAGCGGAATACACCGGGGAGCTGTTTTTT. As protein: CASSLVGLAEYTGELFF.

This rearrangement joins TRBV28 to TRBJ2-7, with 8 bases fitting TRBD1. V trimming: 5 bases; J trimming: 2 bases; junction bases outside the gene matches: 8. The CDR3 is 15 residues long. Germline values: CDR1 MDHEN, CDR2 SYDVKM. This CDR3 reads CASSPRQGRTYEQYF. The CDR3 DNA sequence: TGTGCCAGCAGTCCCAGACAGGGGCGGACCTACGAGCAGTACTTC. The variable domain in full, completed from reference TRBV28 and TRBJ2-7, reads DVKVTQSSRYLVKRTGEKVFLECVQDMDHENMFWYRQDPGLGLRLIYFSYDVKMKEKGDIPEGYSVSREKKERFSLILESASTNQTSMYLCASSPRQGRTYEQYFGPGTRLTVT.

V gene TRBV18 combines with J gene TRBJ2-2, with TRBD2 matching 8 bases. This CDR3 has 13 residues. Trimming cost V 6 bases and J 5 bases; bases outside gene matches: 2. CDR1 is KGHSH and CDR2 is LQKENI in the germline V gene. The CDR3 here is CASSQRETGELFF. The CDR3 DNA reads TGTGCCAGCTCCCAGCGGGAGACCGGGGAGCTGTTTTTT.

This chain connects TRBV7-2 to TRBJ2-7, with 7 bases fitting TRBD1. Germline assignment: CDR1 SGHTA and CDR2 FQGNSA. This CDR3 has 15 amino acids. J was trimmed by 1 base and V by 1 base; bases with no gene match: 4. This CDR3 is CASSLGQGSSYEQYF. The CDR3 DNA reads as TGTGCCAGCAGCTTAGGACAGGGATCGTCCTACGAGCAGTACTTC.

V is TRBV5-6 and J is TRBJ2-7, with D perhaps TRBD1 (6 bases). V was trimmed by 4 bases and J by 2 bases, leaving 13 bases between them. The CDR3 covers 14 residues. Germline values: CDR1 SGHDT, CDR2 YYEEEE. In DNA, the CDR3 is TGTGCCAGCAGCCCCCGGGACACGGCCTACGAGCAGTACTTC. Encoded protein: CASSPRDTAYEQYF.

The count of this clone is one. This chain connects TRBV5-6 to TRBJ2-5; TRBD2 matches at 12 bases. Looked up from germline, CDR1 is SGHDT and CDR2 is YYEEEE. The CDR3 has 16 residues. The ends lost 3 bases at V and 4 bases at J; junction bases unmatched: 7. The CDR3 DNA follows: TGTGCCAGCAGCTCCCCTAGCGGGGGGGCCTTAGAGACCCAGTACTTC. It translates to CASSSPSGGALETQYF.

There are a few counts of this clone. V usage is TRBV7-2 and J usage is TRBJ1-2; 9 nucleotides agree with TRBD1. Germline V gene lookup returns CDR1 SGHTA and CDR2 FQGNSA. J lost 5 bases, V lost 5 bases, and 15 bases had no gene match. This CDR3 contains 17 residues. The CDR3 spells CASSPGQGILKGYGYTF. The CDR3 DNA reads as TGTGCCAGCAGCCCCGGACAGGGGATCTTAAAAGGGTATGGCTACACCTTC.

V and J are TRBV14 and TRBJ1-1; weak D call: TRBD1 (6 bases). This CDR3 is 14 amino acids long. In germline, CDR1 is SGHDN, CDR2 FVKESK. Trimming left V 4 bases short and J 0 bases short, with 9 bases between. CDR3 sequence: CASSLGQLNTEAFF. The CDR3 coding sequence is TGTGCCAGCAGCCTCGGACAGCTGAACACTGAAGCTTTCTTT.

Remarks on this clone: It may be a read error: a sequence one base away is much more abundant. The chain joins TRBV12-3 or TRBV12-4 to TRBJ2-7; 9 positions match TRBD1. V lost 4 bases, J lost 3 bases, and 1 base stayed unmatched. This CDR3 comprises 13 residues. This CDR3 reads CASSSTGGYEQYF. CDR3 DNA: TGTGCCAGCAGTTCGACAGGGGGCTACGAGCAGTACTTC.

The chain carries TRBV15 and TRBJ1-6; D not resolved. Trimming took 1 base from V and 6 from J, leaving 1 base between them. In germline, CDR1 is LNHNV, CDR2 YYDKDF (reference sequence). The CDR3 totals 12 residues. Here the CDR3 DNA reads TGTGCCACCAGCAGAGGTAATTCACCCCTCCACTTT. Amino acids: CATSRGNSPLHF.

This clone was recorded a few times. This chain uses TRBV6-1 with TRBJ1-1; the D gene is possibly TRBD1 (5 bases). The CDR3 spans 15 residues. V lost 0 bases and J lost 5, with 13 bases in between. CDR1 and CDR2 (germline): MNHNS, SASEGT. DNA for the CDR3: TGTGCCAGCAGTGAAGCGGTCCAGGGACGAACTGAAGCTTTCTTT. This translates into CASSEAVQGRTEAFF.

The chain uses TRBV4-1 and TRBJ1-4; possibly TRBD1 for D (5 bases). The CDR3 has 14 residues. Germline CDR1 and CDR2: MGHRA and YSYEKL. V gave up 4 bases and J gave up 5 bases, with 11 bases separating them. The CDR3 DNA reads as TGCGCCAGCAGCCTCGCAGGGATAAATGAAAAACTGTTTTTT. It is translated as CASSLAGINEKLFF.

CDR3: CARSSSGKETQYF. The CDR3 DNA reads as TGTGCCAGAAGCTCTAGCGGGAAGGAGACCCAGTACTTC. This sequence joins TRBV5-3 and TRBJ2-5, with 9 nucleotides matching TRBD2. TRBV5-3 is filed as an ORF, its function uncertain. J gave up 5 bases and V 3 bases, and 2 bases lay outside the gene matches. The CDR3 spans 13 residues.

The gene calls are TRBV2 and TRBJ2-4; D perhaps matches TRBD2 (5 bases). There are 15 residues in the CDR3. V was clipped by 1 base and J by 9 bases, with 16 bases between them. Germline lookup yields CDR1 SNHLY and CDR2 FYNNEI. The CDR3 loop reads CASSEVSTTAGIQYF. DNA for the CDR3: TGTGCCAGCAGTGAAGTATCGACAACCGCGGGCATTCAGTACTTC.